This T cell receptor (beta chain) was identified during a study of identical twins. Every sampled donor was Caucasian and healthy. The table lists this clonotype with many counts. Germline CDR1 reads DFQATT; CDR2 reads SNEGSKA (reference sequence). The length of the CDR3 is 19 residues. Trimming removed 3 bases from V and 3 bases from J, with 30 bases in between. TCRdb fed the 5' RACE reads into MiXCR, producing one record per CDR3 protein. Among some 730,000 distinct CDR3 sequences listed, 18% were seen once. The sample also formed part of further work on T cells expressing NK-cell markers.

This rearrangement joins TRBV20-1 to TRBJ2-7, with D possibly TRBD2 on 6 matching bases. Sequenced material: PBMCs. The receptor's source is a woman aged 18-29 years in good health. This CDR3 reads CSASPLTSRPVLRHYEQYF. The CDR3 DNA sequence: TGCAGTGCTAGCCCATTGACTAGTCGACCTGTTCTCCGCCACTACGAGCAGTACTTC.